What follows describes a single T cell receptor (beta chain). What it recognizes is unknown. Some clones are missing from TCRdb's copy, which holds only in-frame ones; the method was immunoSEQ multiplex PCR. The table records around 130,000 clones, 88% of them present only once. This specimen comes from a study of T cell responses to AZD1222 COVID-19 vaccine. Study-wide points: Among spike-specific TCRs, nearly half reportedly target unmutated variant regions. With dominance at 160-218 and 743-854, vaccine-associated CD4 TCRs spanned spike.

Germline lookup yields CDR1 GTSNPN and CDR2 SVGIG (reference sequence). After removal of 3 bases from V and 0 bases from J, the junction contained 5 bases not matched to a gene. The CDR3 is 14 residues long. The input for sequencing was peripheral blood, taken on day 0 of AZD1222 vaccination. This rearrangement joins TRBV30 to TRBJ2-7, with 7 bases identical to TRBD1. This receptor was taken from an adult in good health. DNA of the CDR3: TGTGCCTGGAGCCGACAGGGCGGCTCCTACGAGCAGTACTTC. As protein: CAWSRQGGSYEQYF.